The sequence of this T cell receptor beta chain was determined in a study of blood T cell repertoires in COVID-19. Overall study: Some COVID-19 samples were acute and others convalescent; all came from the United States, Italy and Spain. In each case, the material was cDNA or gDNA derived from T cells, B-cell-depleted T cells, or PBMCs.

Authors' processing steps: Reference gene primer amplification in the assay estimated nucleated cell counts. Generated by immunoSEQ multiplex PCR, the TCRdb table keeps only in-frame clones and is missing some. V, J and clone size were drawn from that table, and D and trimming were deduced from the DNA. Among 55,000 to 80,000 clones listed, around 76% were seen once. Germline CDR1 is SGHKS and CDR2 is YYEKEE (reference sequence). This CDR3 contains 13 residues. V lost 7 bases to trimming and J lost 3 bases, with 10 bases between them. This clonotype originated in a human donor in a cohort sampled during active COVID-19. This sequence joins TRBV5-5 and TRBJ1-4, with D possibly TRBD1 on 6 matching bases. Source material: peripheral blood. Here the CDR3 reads CASQQGANEKLFF. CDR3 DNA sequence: TGTGCCAGCCAACAGGGAGCTAATGAAAAACTGTTTTTT. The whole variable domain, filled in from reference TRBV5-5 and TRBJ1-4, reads DAGVTQSPTHLIKTRGQQVTLRCSPISGHKSVSWYQQVLGQGPQFIFQYYEKEERGRGNFPDRFSARQFPNYSSELNVNALLLGDSALYLCASQQGANEKLFFGSGTQLSVL.